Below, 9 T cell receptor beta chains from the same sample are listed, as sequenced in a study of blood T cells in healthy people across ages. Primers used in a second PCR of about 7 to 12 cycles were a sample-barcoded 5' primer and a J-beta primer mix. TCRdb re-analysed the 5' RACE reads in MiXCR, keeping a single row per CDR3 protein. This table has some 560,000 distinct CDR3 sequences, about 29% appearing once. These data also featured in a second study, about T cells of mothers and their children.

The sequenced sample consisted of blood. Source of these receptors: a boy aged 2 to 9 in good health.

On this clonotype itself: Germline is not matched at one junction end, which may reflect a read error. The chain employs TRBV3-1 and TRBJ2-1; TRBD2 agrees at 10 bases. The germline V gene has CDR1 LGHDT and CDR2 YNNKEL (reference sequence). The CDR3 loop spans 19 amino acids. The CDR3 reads CASNQLSWLAGATYNEQFF. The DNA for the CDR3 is TGTGCCAGCAACCAACTCAGTTGGCTAGCGGGGGCAACCTACAATGAGCAGTTCTTC.

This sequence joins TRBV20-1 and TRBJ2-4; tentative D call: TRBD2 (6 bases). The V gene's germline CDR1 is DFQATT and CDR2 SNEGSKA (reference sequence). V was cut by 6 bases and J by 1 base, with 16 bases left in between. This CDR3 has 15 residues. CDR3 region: CSAAGGRVAKNIQYF. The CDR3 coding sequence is TGCAGTGCCGCCGGGGGAAGAGTGGCCAAAAACATTCAGTACTTC.

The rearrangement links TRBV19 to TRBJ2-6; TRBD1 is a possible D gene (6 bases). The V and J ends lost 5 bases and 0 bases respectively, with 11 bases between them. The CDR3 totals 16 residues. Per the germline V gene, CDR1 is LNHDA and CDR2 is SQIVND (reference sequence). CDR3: CASSDDRLSGANVLTF. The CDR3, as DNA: TGTGCCAGTAGTGATGACAGGCTCTCTGGGGCCAACGTCCTGACTTTC.

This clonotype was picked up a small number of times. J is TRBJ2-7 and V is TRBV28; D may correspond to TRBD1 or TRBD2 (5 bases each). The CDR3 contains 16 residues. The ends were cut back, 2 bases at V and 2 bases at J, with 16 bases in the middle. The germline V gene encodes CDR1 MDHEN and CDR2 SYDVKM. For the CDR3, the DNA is TGTGCCAGCAGTTTAGATCTGGGTAGGGGACCCTACGAGCAGTACTTC. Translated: CASSLDLGRGPYEQYF.

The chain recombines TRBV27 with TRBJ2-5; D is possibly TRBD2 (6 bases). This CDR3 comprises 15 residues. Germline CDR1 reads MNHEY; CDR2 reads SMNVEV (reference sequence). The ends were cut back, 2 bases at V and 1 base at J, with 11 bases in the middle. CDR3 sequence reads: CASSLRGAVQETQYF. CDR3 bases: TGTGCCAGCAGTTTACGCGGGGCGGTCCAAGAGACCCAGTACTTC.

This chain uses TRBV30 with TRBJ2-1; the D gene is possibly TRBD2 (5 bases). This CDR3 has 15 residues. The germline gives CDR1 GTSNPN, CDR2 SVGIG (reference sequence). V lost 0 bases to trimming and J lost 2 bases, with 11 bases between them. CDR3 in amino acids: CAWSVGRAPYNEQFF. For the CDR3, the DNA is TGTGCCTGGAGTGTCGGGCGGGCACCCTACAATGAGCAGTTCTTC.

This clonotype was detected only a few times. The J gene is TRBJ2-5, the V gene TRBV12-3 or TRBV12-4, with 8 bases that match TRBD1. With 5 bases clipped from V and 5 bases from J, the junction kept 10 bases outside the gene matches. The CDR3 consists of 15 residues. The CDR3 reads CASSRSQTGVETQYF. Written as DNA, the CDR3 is TGTGCCAGCAGTCGATCCCAGACAGGGGTGGAGACCCAGTACTTC.

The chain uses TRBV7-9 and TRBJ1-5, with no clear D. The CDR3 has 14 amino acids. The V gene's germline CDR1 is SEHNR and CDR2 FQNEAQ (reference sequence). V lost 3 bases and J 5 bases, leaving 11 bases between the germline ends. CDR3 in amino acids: CASSLMFSDQPQHF. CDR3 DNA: TGTGCCAGCAGCTTGATGTTCTCGGATCAGCCCCAGCATTTT.

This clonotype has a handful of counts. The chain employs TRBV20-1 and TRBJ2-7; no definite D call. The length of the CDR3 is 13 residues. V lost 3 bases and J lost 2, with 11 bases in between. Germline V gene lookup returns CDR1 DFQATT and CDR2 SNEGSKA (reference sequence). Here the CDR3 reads CSASSDFTYEQYF. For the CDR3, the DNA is TGCAGTGCTAGTTCCGATTTTACCTACGAGCAGTACTTC.